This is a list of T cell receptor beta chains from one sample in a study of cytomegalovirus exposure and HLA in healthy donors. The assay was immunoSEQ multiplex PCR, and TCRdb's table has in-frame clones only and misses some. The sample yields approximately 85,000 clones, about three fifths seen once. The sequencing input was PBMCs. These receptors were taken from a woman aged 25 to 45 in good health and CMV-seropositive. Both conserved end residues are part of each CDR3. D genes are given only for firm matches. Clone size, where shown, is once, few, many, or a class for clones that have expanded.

CDR3: CASRTNTLSGNTIYF
DNA: TGTGCCAGCAGAACCAACACGCTCTCTGGAAACACCATATATTTT
size: NA
V: TRBV28
D: NA
J: TRBJ1-3

CDR3: CAGGPGQPQHF
DNA: TGTGCAGGGGGTCCGGGACAGCCCCAGCATTTT
size: NA
V: TRBV15
D: NA
J: TRBJ1-5

CDR3: CASRPGDGEETQYF
DNA: TGCGCCAGCCGCCCTGGCGACGGGGAAGAGACCCAGTACTTC
size: NA
V: TRBV5-1
D: NA
J: TRBJ2-5

CDR3: CASSGRTGAGDIQYF
DNA: TGTGCCAGCAGTGGACGGACAGGGGCCGGGGACATTCAGTACTTC
size: NA
V: TRBV2
D: TRBD1
J: TRBJ2-4

CDR3: CATSGRDNEQFF
DNA: TGTGCCACTTCCGGGCGGGACAATGAGCAGTTCTTC
size: NA
V: TRBV10-3
D: NA
J: TRBJ2-1

CDR3: CASSFRQASNQPQHF
DNA: TGTGCCAGCAGTTTCCGACAGGCCTCAAATCAGCCCCAGCATTTT
size: NA
V: TRBV27
D: NA
J: TRBJ1-5

CDR3: CASSQSQGALPFDTDTQYF
DNA: TGCGCCAGCAGCCAGTCACAGGGGGCGCTTCCCTTCGACACAGATACGCAGTATTTT
size: NA
V: TRBV4-3
D: TRBD1
J: TRBJ2-3

CDR3: CASSYKGNYGYTF
DNA: TGTGCCAGCAGTTACAAGGGGAACTATGGCTACACCTTC
size: NA
V: TRBV6-5
D: NA
J: TRBJ1-2

CDR3: CASSYSQGAPGAAFF
DNA: TGTGCCAGCAGTTACTCTCAGGGGGCCCCCGGTGCCGCTTTCTTT
size: NA
V: TRBV6-5
D: TRBD1
J: TRBJ1-1

CDR3: CSVHPGETQYF
DNA: TGCAGCGTTCATCCCGGGGAGACCCAGTACTTC
size: NA
V: TRBV29-1
D: NA
J: TRBJ2-5

CDR3: CASSPASGGIDTQYF
DNA: TGTGCCAGCAGTCCGGCTAGCGGGGGAATAGATACGCAGTATTTT
size: NA
V: TRBV6-6
D: TRBD2
J: TRBJ2-3

CDR3: CASSDTGTGKTGELFF
DNA: TGCGCCAGCAGCGACACCGGGACAGGGAAAACCGGGGAGCTGTTTTTT
size: once
V: TRBV5-1
D: TRBD1
J: TRBJ2-2

CDR3: CATRGARGNTIYF
DNA: TGTGCCACCAGGGGAGCTCGTGGAAACACCATATATTTT
size: NA
V: TRBV15
D: NA
J: TRBJ1-3

CDR3: CASSDSAGPPDEQFF
DNA: TGTGCCAGCAGTGACTCGGCAGGTCCTCCGGATGAGCAGTTCTTC
size: NA
V: TRBV6-4
D: NA
J: TRBJ2-1

CDR3: CASITPGTGYTGELFF
DNA: TGTGCCAGCATTACTCCGGGGACAGGGTACACCGGGGAGCTGTTTTTT
size: NA
V: TRBV28
D: TRBD1
J: TRBJ2-2

CDR3: CASRGQGALQANQPQHF
DNA: TGTGCCAGCCGGGGACAGGGGGCTTTACAAGCGAATCAGCCCCAGCATTTT
size: few
V: TRBV2
D: TRBD1
J: TRBJ1-5

CDR3: CASSSQGDSKGYTF
DNA: TGTGCCAGCAGCTCCCAGGGGGACAGTAAGGGCTACACCTTC
size: NA
V: TRBV7-3
D: TRBD1
J: TRBJ1-2

CDR3: CSVEEGTYEQYF
DNA: TGCAGCGTCGAAGAGGGCACCTACGAGCAGTACTTC
size: once
V: TRBV29-1
D: NA
J: TRBJ2-7

CDR3: CASSLRPGSGANVLTF
DNA: TGTGCCAGCAGCTTACGCCCCGGGTCTGGGGCCAACGTCCTGACTTTC
size: NA
V: TRBV7-2
D: NA
J: TRBJ2-6

CDR3: CASSFSNSYEQYF
DNA: TGTGCCAGCAGTTTCAGTAACTCCTACGAGCAGTACTTC
size: NA
V: TRBV28
D: NA
J: TRBJ2-7

CDR3: CARTGTGRDEQFF
DNA: TGTGCCAGGACCGGGACAGGGAGGGATGAGCAGTTCTTC
size: NA
V: TRBV2
D: TRBD1
J: TRBJ2-1

CDR3: CASSVSGLNTEAFF
DNA: TGTGCCAGCAGCGTCTCAGGGCTGAACACTGAAGCTTTCTTT
size: NA
V: TRBV2
D: NA
J: TRBJ1-1

CDR3: CASSSVPYEQYF
DNA: TGTGCCAGCAGTTCGGTGCCCTACGAGCAGTACTTC
size: once
V: TRBV28
D: NA
J: TRBJ2-7

CDR3: CASSPSDRGNSPLHF
DNA: TGTGCCAGCTCACCATCGGACAGGGGTAATTCACCCCTCCACTTT
size: few
V: TRBV18
D: TRBD1
J: TRBJ1-6

CDR3: CAWSVIPSGEQFF
DNA: TGTGCCTGGAGTGTAATTCCCTCAGGGGAGCAGTTCTTC
size: NA
V: TRBV30
D: NA
J: TRBJ2-1

CDR3: CASRAGTVSYEQYF
DNA: TGCGCCAGCAGGGCCGGGACAGTCTCCTACGAGCAGTACTTC
size: NA
V: TRBV5-1
D: TRBD1
J: TRBJ2-7

CDR3: CASSLKIQGEQFF
DNA: TGTGCCAGCAGCTTAAAAATCCAGGGTGAGCAGTTCTTC
size: NA
V: TRBV7-2
D: NA
J: TRBJ2-1

CDR3: CASRRAGAYQETQYF
DNA: TGTGCCAGCAGGCGGGCGGGGGCGTACCAAGAGACCCAGTACTTC
size: few
V: TRBV2
D: NA
J: TRBJ2-5

CDR3: CASSPMEGQGEKLFF
DNA: TGTGCCAGCTCACCAATGGAGGGTCAGGGTGAAAAACTGTTTTTT
size: few
V: TRBV18
D: NA
J: TRBJ1-4

CDR3: CASSAGHQNTEAFF
DNA: TGTGCCAGCAGCGCGGGACACCAGAACACTGAAGCTTTCTTT
size: few
V: TRBV9
D: NA
J: TRBJ1-1

CDR3: CASRQGASNYGYTF
DNA: TGTGCCAGTCGACAGGGGGCCTCTAACTATGGCTACACCTTC
size: NA
V: TRBV7-8
D: TRBD1
J: TRBJ1-2

CDR3: CSSSSQGSTDTQYF
DNA: TGTTCCAGCAGCTCACAGGGCAGCACAGATACGCAGTATTTT
size: NA
V: TRBV7-9
D: NA
J: TRBJ2-3

CDR3: CASSAPGLAGGNTGELFF
DNA: TGTGCCAGCAGTGCACCGGGACTAGCGGGGGGGAACACCGGGGAGCTGTTTTTT
size: few
V: TRBV27
D: TRBD2
J: TRBJ2-2

CDR3: CASSQERGQGGYEQYF
DNA: TGCGCCAGCAGCCAGGAAAGGGGACAGGGAGGTTACGAGCAGTACTTC
size: NA
V: TRBV4-1
D: TRBD1
J: TRBJ2-7

CDR3: CASGGQGPNEKLFF
DNA: TGTGCTAGTGGGGGACAGGGCCCTAATGAAAAACTGTTTTTT
size: NA
V: TRBV12-5
D: TRBD1
J: TRBJ1-4

CDR3: CASSLNPGTSVQETQYF
DNA: TGTGCCAGCAGCTTAAATCCCGGGACTAGCGTGCAAGAGACCCAGTACTTC
size: NA
V: TRBV7-3
D: TRBD2
J: TRBJ2-5

CDR3: CASSHGQGAGYEQYF
DNA: TGTGCCAGTAGTCACGGACAGGGGGCGGGCTACGAGCAGTACTTC
size: NA
V: TRBV19
D: TRBD1
J: TRBJ2-7

CDR3: CASRFGQTYEQYF
DNA: TGCGCCAGCAGATTTGGACAGACCTACGAGCAGTACTTC
size: NA
V: TRBV10-2
D: NA
J: TRBJ2-7

CDR3: CAWSENRDSYEQYF
DNA: TGTGCCTGGAGCGAAAACAGGGATTCCTACGAGCAGTACTTC
size: NA
V: TRBV30
D: NA
J: TRBJ2-7

CDR3: CASSYLDRVYEQYF
DNA: TGTGCCAGCAGTTACTTAGACAGGGTCTACGAGCAGTACTTC
size: NA
V: TRBV6-5
D: TRBD1
J: TRBJ2-7

CDR3: CASSYEGQGTYEQYF
DNA: TGTGCCAGCAGTTACGAGGGACAGGGAACCTACGAGCAGTACTTC
size: NA
V: TRBV6-5
D: TRBD1
J: TRBJ2-7

CDR3: CASRGQGSFTQYF
DNA: TGTGCCAGCAGAGGACAGGGAAGTTTTACGCAGTATTTT
size: NA
V: TRBV6-1
D: TRBD1
J: TRBJ2-3

CDR3: CASSPGLAFNGELFF
DNA: TGTGCCAGCAGCCCGGGACTAGCTTTTAACGGGGAGCTGTTTTTT
size: NA
V: TRBV27
D: TRBD2
J: TRBJ2-2

CDR3: CASRVSGREKLFF
DNA: TGTGCCAGCAGAGTCAGCGGAAGGGAAAAACTGTTTTTT
size: NA
V: TRBV6-1
D: NA
J: TRBJ1-4

CDR3: CASSSGAHQPQHF
DNA: TGTGCCAGCAGTTCAGGGGCCCATCAGCCCCAGCATTTT
size: NA
V: TRBV6-4
D: NA
J: TRBJ1-5

CDR3: CASSVWAGMETQYF
DNA: TGTGCCAGCAGTGTGTGGGCAGGGATGGAGACCCAGTACTTC
size: few
V: TRBV6-1
D: NA
J: TRBJ2-5

CDR3: CASSGGTSGTNEQFF
DNA: TGCGCCAGCAGCGGAGGGACTAGCGGAACCAATGAGCAGTTCTTC
size: NA
V: TRBV5-1
D: TRBD2
J: TRBJ2-1

CDR3: CASSLNGLGGRGYTF
DNA: TGTGCCAGCAGCTTAAACGGCTTAGGGGGCAGGGGCTACACCTTC
size: NA
V: TRBV7-9
D: TRBD1
J: TRBJ1-2

CDR3: CASRGTGVNSPLHF
DNA: TGTGCCAGCAGAGGGACAGGGGTTAATTCACCCCTCCACTTT
size: NA
V: TRBV2
D: TRBD1
J: TRBJ1-6